This T cell receptor beta chain was retrieved from a study of identical twins. The length of the CDR3 is 13 residues. Trimming left V 5 bases short and J 4 bases short, with 11 bases between. This clonotype was recorded many times. TCRdb fed the 5' RACE reads into MiXCR, producing one record per CDR3 protein. This sample has under 300,000 distinct CDR3 sequences, with 12% found just once. These data were also reused for a study on yellow fever vaccine responses in identical twins.

The clonotype was recovered from a woman under 30 in good health. Sequencing was performed on memory (CD45RO+) T cells sorted from blood. The gene calls are TRBV12-3 or TRBV12-4 and TRBJ1-2; unclear D gene. As DNA, the CDR3 is TGTGCCAGCAGTCAGACGTCTAGCTATGGCTACACCTTC. As protein: CASSQTSSYGYTF.